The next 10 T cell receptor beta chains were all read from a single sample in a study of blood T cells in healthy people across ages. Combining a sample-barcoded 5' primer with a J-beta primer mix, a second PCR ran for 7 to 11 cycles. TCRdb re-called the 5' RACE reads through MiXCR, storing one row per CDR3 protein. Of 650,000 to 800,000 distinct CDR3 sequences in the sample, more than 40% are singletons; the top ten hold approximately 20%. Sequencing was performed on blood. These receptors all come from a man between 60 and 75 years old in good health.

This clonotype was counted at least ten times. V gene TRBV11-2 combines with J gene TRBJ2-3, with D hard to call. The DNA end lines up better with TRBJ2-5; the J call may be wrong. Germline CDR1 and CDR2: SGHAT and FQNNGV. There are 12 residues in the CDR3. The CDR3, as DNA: TGTGCCAGCAGCTTAGGCGGCGGGACCCAGTACTTC. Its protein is CASSLGGGTQYF.

CDR3 residues: CASSLGGQVEKLFF. DNA of the CDR3: TGTGCCAGCAGCTTGGGAGGGCAGGTGGAAAAACTGTTTTTT. The chain couples TRBV7-2 to TRBJ1-4; D uncertain. In germline, CDR1 is SGHTA, CDR2 FQGNSA. The ends were cut back, 3 bases at V and 8 bases at J, with 13 bases in the middle. There are 14 residues in the CDR3.

Written as DNA, the CDR3 is TGTGCCAGCAGTTCAGGGACTGATGTTAGAACACCCCTCCACTTT. Translated, it gives CASSSGTDVRTPLHF. V usage is TRBV12-3 or TRBV12-4 and J usage is TRBJ1-6, with a tentative D call TRBD1 (5 bases). V gave up 4 bases and J gave up 11 bases, with 18 bases separating them. The CDR3 is made up of 15 amino acids.

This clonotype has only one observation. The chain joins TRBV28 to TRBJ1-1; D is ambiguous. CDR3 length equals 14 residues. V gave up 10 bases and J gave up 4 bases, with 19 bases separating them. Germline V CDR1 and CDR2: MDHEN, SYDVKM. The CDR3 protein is CATRWTEPFTEAFF. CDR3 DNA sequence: TGTGCCACTCGGTGGACGGAACCATTCACTGAAGCTTTCTTT. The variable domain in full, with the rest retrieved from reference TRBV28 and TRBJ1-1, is DVKVTQSSRYLVKRTGEKVFLECVQDMDHENMFWYRQDPGLGLRLIYFSYDVKMKEKGDIPEGYSVSREKKERFSLILESASTNQTSMYLCATRWTEPFTEAFFGQGTRLTVV.

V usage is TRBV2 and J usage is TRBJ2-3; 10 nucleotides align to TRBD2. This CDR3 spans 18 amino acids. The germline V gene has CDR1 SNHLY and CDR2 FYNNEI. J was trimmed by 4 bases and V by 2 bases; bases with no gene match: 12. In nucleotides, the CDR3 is TGTGCCAGCAGTGAAAAACGGTGGAGCGGGGGGGCAGCAGATACGCAGTATTTT. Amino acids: CASSEKRWSGGAADTQYF.

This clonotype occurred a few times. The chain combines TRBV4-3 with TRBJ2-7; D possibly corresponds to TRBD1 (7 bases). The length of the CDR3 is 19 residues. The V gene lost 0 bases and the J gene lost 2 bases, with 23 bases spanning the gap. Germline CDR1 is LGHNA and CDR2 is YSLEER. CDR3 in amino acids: CASSQEPHRSTGRTYEQYF. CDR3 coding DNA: TGCGCCAGCAGCCAAGAACCCCACCGGTCGACAGGGAGGACCTACGAGCAGTACTTC.

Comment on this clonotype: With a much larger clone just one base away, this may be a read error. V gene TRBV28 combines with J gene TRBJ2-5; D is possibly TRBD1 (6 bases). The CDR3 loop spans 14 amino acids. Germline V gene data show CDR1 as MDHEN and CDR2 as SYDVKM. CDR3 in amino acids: CAGSPRQGRKTQYF. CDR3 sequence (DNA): TGTGCCGGCAGCCCACGCCAGGGGCGAAAGACCCAGTACTTC.

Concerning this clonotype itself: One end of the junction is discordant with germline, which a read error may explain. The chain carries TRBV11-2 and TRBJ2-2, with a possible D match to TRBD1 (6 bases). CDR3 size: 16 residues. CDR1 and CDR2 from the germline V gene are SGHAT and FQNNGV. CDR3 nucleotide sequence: TGTGTCAGCAGCCCGCTGGGTACAGGGAGAACCGGGGAGCTGTTTTTT. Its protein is CVSSPLGTGRTGELFF. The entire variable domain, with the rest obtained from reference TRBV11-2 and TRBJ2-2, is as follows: EAGVAQSPRYKIIEKRQSVAFWCNPISGHATLYWYQQILGQGPKLLIQFQNNGVVDDSQLPKDRFSAERLKGVDSTLKIQPAKLEDSAVYLCVSSPLGTGRTGELFFGEGSRLTVL.

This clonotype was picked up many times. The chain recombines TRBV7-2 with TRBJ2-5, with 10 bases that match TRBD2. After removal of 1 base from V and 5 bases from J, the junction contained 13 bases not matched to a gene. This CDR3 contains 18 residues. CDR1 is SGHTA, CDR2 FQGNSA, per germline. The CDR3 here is CASSLGTASGGVGETQYF. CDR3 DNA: TGTGCCAGCAGCTTAGGGACCGCTAGCGGGGGCGTAGGGGAGACCCAGTACTTC.

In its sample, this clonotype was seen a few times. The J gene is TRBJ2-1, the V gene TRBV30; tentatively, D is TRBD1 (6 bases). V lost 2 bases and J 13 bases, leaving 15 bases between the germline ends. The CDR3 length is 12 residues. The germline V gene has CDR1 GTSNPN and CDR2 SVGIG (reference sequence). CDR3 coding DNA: TGTGCCTGGAGTCCTCACAGGGACACACAGTTCTTC. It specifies CAWSPHRDTQFF.